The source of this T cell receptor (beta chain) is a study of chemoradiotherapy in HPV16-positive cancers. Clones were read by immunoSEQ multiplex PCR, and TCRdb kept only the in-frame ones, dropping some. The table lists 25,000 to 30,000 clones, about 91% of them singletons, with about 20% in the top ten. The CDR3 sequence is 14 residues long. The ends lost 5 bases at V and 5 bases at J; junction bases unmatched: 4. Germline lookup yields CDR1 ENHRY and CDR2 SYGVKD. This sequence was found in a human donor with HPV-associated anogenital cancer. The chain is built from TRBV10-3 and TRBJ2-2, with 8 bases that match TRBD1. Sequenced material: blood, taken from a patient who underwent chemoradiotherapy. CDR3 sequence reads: CAISPRTGTGELFF. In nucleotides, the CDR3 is TGTGCCATCAGTCCCCGGACAGGGACCGGGGAGCTGTTTTTT.